This T cell receptor (beta chain) was sequenced for a study of identical twins. Template switching introduced a universal primer site, and the cDNA bore unique molecular identifiers. One entry per CDR3 protein results from TCRdb running MiXCR on the 5' RACE reads. The sample lists some 730,000 distinct CDR3 sequences, about 20% occurring once. Study-wide results and limits: Excess sharing between twins was weaker in beta out-of-frame sequences.

There are a few counts of this clonotype. The antigen is undetermined. V was cut by 6 bases and J by 3 bases, with 14 bases left in between. CDR1 and CDR2 from the germline V gene are SQVTM and ANQGSEA. The CDR3 extends over 13 amino acids. The data also belong to a second study, concerning T cells expressing NK-cell markers.

The sequence came from a young woman in good health. The chain couples TRBV29-1 to TRBJ1-2; the D gene is possibly TRBD1 (5 bases). The sample comprised PBMCs. CDR3 sequence: CSVPALTDYGYTF. The CDR3 nucleotides are TGCAGCGTCCCTGCCCTGACAGACTATGGCTACACCTTC.